These 27 T cell receptor beta chains were all obtained from the same sample, sequenced in a study of CD8+ T cells in alopecia areata. RNA was extracted and reverse transcribed into cDNA as the sequencing template. Method: immunoSEQ multiplex PCR; TCRdb's copy keeps in-frame clones and lacks some. The specimen gives about 120,000 clones without singletons; the ten biggest hold roughly a fifth. Sequenced: lesional skin. The receptor source for this set is a C3H/HeJ mouse with alopecia areata. Mice of this strain are of MHC haplotype H2-k.

Only a few counts were recorded for this clone. The gene symbols are mouse symbols. The read falls 4 residues short of the CDR3 end, and the missing part is taken from the germline J gene. The chain combines TRBV13-3 with TRBJ1-2; TRBD1 matches at 7 bases. This CDR3 is 14 amino acids long. Germline CDR1 reads NNHDY; CDR2 reads SYVADS. The junction had 6 bases not matched to a gene; V was cut back by 5 bases and J by 2 bases. The CDR3 DNA, read in part, is TGTGCCAGCAGGGGACAGCAGAGGAACTCC. This encodes CASRGQQRNS. The full-length CDR3 reads as CASRGQQRNSDYTF.

This clone occurred a few times. Germline and genes here are mouse. The chain's CDR3 is CASSGDWGGEGSAETLYF. The CDR3 DNA, read in part, is TGTGCCAGCAGTGGGGACTGGGGGGGAGAGGGGAGTGCAGAA. The gene calls are TRBV13-1 and TRBJ2-3; 13 bases are shared with TRBD2. The read halts 4 residues ahead of the CDR3 end, with the missing end drawn from the germline J gene. The CDR3 runs to 18 residues. The V gene's germline CDR1 is NSHNY and CDR2 SYGAGN. V was clipped by 3 bases and J by 0 bases; unmatched bases: 7.

This clone was found a few times. Gene names are mouse gene names. The DNA ends 4 residues before the CDR3 does, and the rest of the CDR3 is filled in from the germline J gene. The V gene is TRBV13-1, the J gene TRBJ2-5; 9 nucleotides agree with TRBD2. V trimming: 0 bases; J trimming: 0 bases; junction bases outside the gene matches: 8. The CDR3 spans 18 residues. The germline gives CDR1 NSHNY, CDR2 SYGAGN. The sequenced CDR3 bases are TGTGCCAGCAGTGATGCATCGGACTGGGGAACTAACCAAGAC. Protein product: CASSDASDWGTNQD. The entire CDR3 sequence reads CASSDASDWGTNQDTQYF.

To note about this clone: The protein listed by TCRdb differs at residue 15 from the translated DNA, so the DNA translation is shown. The gene names given are mouse names. The DNA ends 3 residues before the CDR3 does, and the rest of the CDR3 is filled in from the germline J gene. The rearrangement links TRBV13-3 to TRBJ1-3; D might be TRBD1 (5 bases). The V end lost 0 bases, the J end lost 0 bases, and 16 bases lay between the germline ends. CDR3 length: 18 amino acids. Germline values: CDR1 NNHDY, CDR2 SYVADS. CDR3: CASSDAFRQGLSGNTLYF. CDR3 bases read: TGTGCCAGCAGTGATGCATTTCGGCAGGGCCTTTCTGGAAATACG.

This clone was counted at least ten times. Gene names and germline refer to mouse. The read gets to within 4 residues of the CDR3 end, and the germline J gene fills in the rest. This rearrangement joins TRBV13-3 to TRBJ1-4, with 9 nucleotides matching TRBD1. The junction had 6 bases not matched to a gene; V was cut back by 5 bases and J by 4 bases. Looked up from germline, CDR1 is NNHDY and CDR2 is SYVADS. The CDR3 has 15 residues. The chain's CDR3 is CASRRTGGFNERLFF. The CDR3 bases that were read are TGTGCCAGCAGGAGAACAGGGGGCTTCAACGAA.

Notes on this clone: The germline and genes are mouse ones. The sequence runs out 4 residues before the end of the CDR3; the remainder is reconstructed from the germline J gene. V is TRBV13-3 and J is TRBJ2-7, with 11 bases aligning to TRBD2. CDR3 length equals 14 residues. CDR1 and CDR2 from the germline V gene are NNHDY and SYVADS. With 5 bases clipped from V and 3 bases from J, the junction kept 4 bases outside the gene matches. The CDR3 is CASRKDWGGYEQYF. The part of the CDR3 DNA that was read is TGTGCCAGCAGGAAAGACTGGGGGGGCTAT.

Remarks on this clone: Gene names denote mouse genes. The read gets to within 4 residues of the CDR3 end, and the germline J gene fills in the rest. The chain employs TRBV13-1 and TRBJ1-2; the match to TRBD1 covers 7 bases. The germline CDR1 and CDR2 sequences are NSHNY and SYGAGN. V lost 2 bases to trimming and J lost 2 bases; unmatched junction nucleotides: 3. The CDR3 contains 14 residues. Here the CDR3 reads CASSEVGQNSDYTF. The sequenced part of the CDR3 DNA is TGTGCCAGCAGTGAGGTGGGACAGAACTCC.

This clone was seen more than once but under ten times. The gene names given are mouse names. The read ends 4 residues before the CDR3 terminus; that terminus is restored from the germline J gene. The V gene is TRBV1, the J gene TRBJ2-5; 7 bases are shared with TRBD1. The length of the CDR3 is 15 residues. Germline-derived CDR1 and CDR2 are NSQYPW and LRSPGD (reference sequence). CDR3 DNA, as far as it was read: TGCACCTGCAGTGCAAAGGGGACAGCTAAAGAC. It codes for CTCSAKGTAKD. The full CDR3 reads CTCSAKGTAKDTQYF.

Turning to this clone: Genes and germline come from the mouse. Read sequence stops 4 residues before the CDR3 end, and the germline J gene provides the missing end. The chain combines TRBV13-3 with TRBJ2-3, with a weak D call TRBD1 (5 bases). Germline V CDR1 and CDR2: NNHDY, SYVADS. Trimming removed 0 bases at V and 0 bases at J, with 11 bases between. The CDR3 contains 16 residues. The covered CDR3 bases are TGTGCCAGCAGTGATGCTGACAGAAATAGTGCAGAA. Protein sequence: CASSDADRNSAE. The CDR3 reads in full as CASSDADRNSAETLYF.

With respect to this clone: TCRdb gives a protein that differs at residue 13 from what the DNA encodes, so the protein here is translated from the DNA. Genes and germline come from the mouse. The CDR3 region is CTCSADLGHYNSPLYF. The CDR3 bases that were read are TGCACCTGCAGTGCAGATTTGGGACATTATAATTCGCCC. The chain couples TRBV1 to TRBJ1-6; perhaps TRBD1 as D (6 bases). The read ends 3 residues before the CDR3 terminus; that terminus is restored from the germline J gene. TRBJ1-6 is an ORF, with its function uncertain. Trimming took 0 bases from V and 4 from J, leaving 10 bases between them. The CDR3 is 16 amino acids. Germline V gene sequence: CDR1 NSQYPW, CDR2 LRSPGD (reference sequence).

This clone was seen a handful of times. Any gene name here is a mouse gene name. The sequenced CDR3 bases are TGTGCCAGCAGTACGACAGGGGAGGGCTATGCT. Translated: CASSTTGEGYA. The full CDR3 protein is CASSTTGEGYAEQFF. V is TRBV13-1 and J is TRBJ2-1, with 8 bases identical to TRBD1. The read falls 4 residues short of the CDR3 end, and the missing part is taken from the germline J gene. The J segment lost 3 bases and the V segment lost 4 bases, leaving 6 bases of the junction unmatched. The CDR3 length is 15 residues. Germline V gene data show CDR1 as NSHNY and CDR2 as SYGAGN.

This clone was observed a handful of times. The gene names here belong to mouse. The sequence runs out 4 residues before the end of the CDR3; the remainder is reconstructed from the germline J gene. This rearrangement joins TRBV1 to TRBJ2-4; a possible D gene is TRBD1 (6 bases). Germline CDR1 is NSQYPW and CDR2 is LRSPGD (reference sequence). This CDR3 spans 16 amino acids. Trimming stripped 0 bases from V and 1 base from J, with 11 bases between. CDR3 protein: CTCSADRGMGQNTLYF. CDR3 DNA, as far as it was read: TGCACCTGCAGTGCAGATAGGGGGATGGGTCAAAAC.

This clone showed up just a few times. Genes and germline come from the mouse. From the germline J gene comes the end of the CDR3, since the read stops 4 residues before it. V usage is TRBV1 and J usage is TRBJ1-2; the D is unclear. Germline V gives CDR1 NSQYPW, CDR2 LRSPGD (reference sequence). CDR3 length: 13 residues. Trimming took off 0 bases at V and 4 bases at J, with 6 bases between the two ends. The CDR3 sequence is CTCSAERGSDYTF. Partial CDR3 DNA: TGCACCTGCAGTGCAGAAAGAGGCTCC. The entire variable domain, with the rest obtained from reference TRBV1 and TRBJ1-2, is as follows: VTLLEQNPRWRLVPRGQAVNLRCILKNSQYPWMSWYQQDLQKQLQWLFTLRSPGDKEVKSLPGADYLATRVTDTELRLQVANMSQGRTLYCTCSAERGSDYTFGSGTRLLVI.

To note about this clone: Each gene name is a mouse one. From the germline J gene comes the end of the CDR3, since the read stops 4 residues before it. The rearrangement links TRBV31 to TRBJ2-3, with 11 bases fitting TRBD2. After removal of 1 base from V and 0 bases from J, the junction contained 6 bases not matched to a gene. The germline V gene has CDR1 GKSSPN and CDR2 SITVG. This CDR3 has 17 residues. CDR3 DNA (partial): TGTGCCTGGAGTCGAATGGGACTGGGGGTGAGTGCAGAA. Translating gives CAWSRMGLGVSAE. The complete CDR3 reads CAWSRMGLGVSAETLYF.

This clone was recorded a few times. The genes and germline here are from mouse. The DNA ends 4 residues before the CDR3 does, and the rest of the CDR3 is filled in from the germline J gene. The chain links TRBV13-3 to TRBJ1-2; 7 positions agree with TRBD1. V was pared by 4 bases and J by 1 base, with 4 bases of the junction left unmatched. Germline CDR1 reads NNHDY; CDR2 reads SYVADS. CDR3 length: 14 amino acids. The part of the CDR3 DNA that was read is TGTGCCAGCAGTTCTACAGGGGTAAACTCC. This encodes CASSSTGVNS. The complete CDR3 reads CASSSTGVNSDYTF.

For this clone: Mouse gene names apply. With the read ending 4 residues before the CDR3 end, the germline J gene is used to fill in that end. The chain couples TRBV13-3 to TRBJ2-7, with a weak D call TRBD2 (5 bases). V was clipped by 2 bases and J by 0 bases, with 12 bases between them. Germline V lookup: CDR1 NNHDY, CDR2 SYVADS. The CDR3 length is 15 residues. The sequenced part of the CDR3 DNA is TGTGCCAGCAGTGACTGGGAGCGAAGCTCCTAT. It translates to CASSDWERSSY. The whole CDR3 reads CASSDWERSSYEQYF.

With regard to this clone: Gene names and germline match the mouse. The read ends 4 residues before the CDR3 terminus; that terminus is restored from the germline J gene. The chain recombines TRBV19 with TRBJ2-7; 11 positions match TRBD2. The germline CDR1 and CDR2 sequences are FNHDT and SITEND (reference sequence). This CDR3 has 14 residues. CDR3 DNA (partial): TGTGCCAGCAGTGAGGGACTGGGGGTTTAT. Translating gives CASSEGLGVY. The full CDR3 protein reads CASSEGLGVYEQYF.

This clone turned up a few times. The listed genes are named as in mouse. The CDR3 extends 4 residues past the end of the read, so its final part is completed from the germline J gene. The chain has TRBV1 and TRBJ1-2; D is unresolved. Germline-derived CDR1 and CDR2 are NSQYPW and LRSPGD (reference sequence). The CDR3 consists of 15 residues. V lost 3 bases and J lost 0, with 11 bases in between. Here the CDR3 reads CTCSAQWQANSDYTF. The sequenced part of the CDR3 DNA is TGCACCTGCAGTGCTCAATGGCAGGCAAACTCC.

This clone was detected a few times. The gene symbols are mouse symbols. The sequenced part of the CDR3 DNA is TGCACCTGCAGTGAGACAGGGGCTAACACCGGG. Amino acids: CTCSETGANTG. The entire CDR3 sequence reads CTCSETGANTGQLYF. This chain connects TRBV1 to TRBJ2-2, with 8 bases fitting TRBD1. The read finishes 4 residues shy of the CDR3 end, and the germline J gene is used to complete it. Germline-derived CDR1 and CDR2 are NSQYPW and LRSPGD (reference sequence). CDR3 length equals 15 residues. The V gene end was trimmed by 4 bases and the J gene end by 2 bases; junction bases not matched to a gene: 3.

This clone was counted a few times. Gene names and germline match the mouse. The DNA ends 4 residues before the CDR3 does, and the rest of the CDR3 is filled in from the germline J gene. This rearrangement joins TRBV13-2 to TRBJ2-5; 7 nucleotides match TRBD1. The CDR3 contains 14 residues. The germline gives CDR1 NNHNN, CDR2 SYGAGS (reference sequence). Partial CDR3 DNA: TGTGCCAGCGTTAAGACAGGGTGGAAAGAC. It is translated as CASVKTGWKD. The whole CDR3 reads CASVKTGWKDTQYF.

Comment on this clone: The gene names here belong to mouse. CDR3: CASSDEELGVPHEQYF. The DNA read from the CDR3 is TGTGCCAGCAGTGATGAGGAACTGGGGGTACCCCAT. The chain couples TRBV13-1 to TRBJ2-7, with 8 bases lining up with TRBD2. With the read ending 4 residues before the CDR3 end, the germline J gene is used to fill in that end. The CDR3 spans 16 residues. Germline CDR1 and CDR2: NSHNY and SYGAGN.

On this clone: These gene names are mouse names. The missing CDR3 end, 4 residues past where the read stops, is filled in from the germline J gene. This chain joins TRBV13-3 and TRBJ1-2, with D possibly matching TRBD1 (5 bases). Germline lookup yields CDR1 NNHDY and CDR2 SYVADS. CDR3 length: 12 residues. Here the CDR3 reads CASSAPGSDYTF. Partial CDR3 DNA: TGTGCCAGCAGTGCGCCAGGGTCC.

Note on this clone: Germline and genes: mouse. The CDR3 bases that were read are TGTGCCAGCAGCTCAGGGAGAGGTGCAGAA. It encodes CASSSGRGAE. The complete CDR3 sequence is CASSSGRGAETLYF. The V gene is TRBV19, the J gene TRBJ2-3, with D perhaps TRBD1 (5 bases). The read ends 4 residues shy of where the CDR3 ends; the end is completed using the germline J gene. There are 14 residues in the CDR3. Trimming left V 5 bases short and J 1 base short, with 11 bases between. Germline V gene lookup returns CDR1 FNHDT and CDR2 SITEND (reference sequence).

This clone was seen many times. These gene names are mouse names. Read sequence stops 4 residues before the CDR3 end, and the germline J gene provides the missing end. The chain has TRBV13-3 and TRBJ2-1; 11 nucleotides match TRBD2. The CDR3 runs 16 residues. The J segment lost 3 bases and the V segment lost 2 bases, leaving 4 bases of the junction unmatched. CDR1 is NNHDY and CDR2 is SYVADS in the germline V gene. The CDR3 sequence is CASSEPDWGGYAEQFF. CDR3 DNA, as far as it was read: TGTGCCAGCAGTGAGCCCGACTGGGGGGGCTATGCT.

With regard to this clone: Gene names are mouse gene names. The read terminates 4 residues before the CDR3 end, so the remaining end is supplied by the germline J gene. The chain combines TRBV1 with TRBJ2-1; the D gene is possibly TRBD1 (6 bases). Germline lookup yields CDR1 NSQYPW and CDR2 LRSPGD (reference sequence). Trimming shortened V by 4 bases and J by 6 bases, and 10 bases separated the two germline ends. This CDR3 spans 13 amino acids. CDR3 sequence reads: CTCSDRVSAEQFF. The CDR3 DNA, read in part, is TGCACCTGCAGTGACAGGGTGAGTGCT.

This clone was seen only a few times. Gene names and germline match the mouse. The read halts 4 residues ahead of the CDR3 end, with the missing end drawn from the germline J gene. The gene calls are TRBV13-3 and TRBJ1-2; D might be TRBD1 (6 bases). V lost 0 bases, J lost 4 bases, and 13 bases lay in between. This CDR3 has 15 amino acids. Germline V gives CDR1 NNHDY, CDR2 SYVADS. Incomplete CDR3 DNA: TGTGCCAGCAGTGATGCCCTCGGACAGCCCTCC. The encoded protein is CASSDALGQPS. The whole CDR3 is CASSDALGQPSDYTF.

Only a few counts were recorded for this clone. Gene names and germline refer to mouse. The read finishes 4 residues shy of the CDR3 end, and the germline J gene is used to complete it. The V and J genes are TRBV13-3 and TRBJ2-1, with TRBD1 matching over 9 bases. CDR3 length: 16 amino acids. Germline V gives CDR1 NNHDY, CDR2 SYVADS. Germline trimming cut 5 bases from V and 4 bases from J; bases unmatched to any gene: 10. The CDR3 DNA, read in part, is TGTGCCAGCAGCCCCGGGACAGGGAGGAAGTATGCT. Residues: CASSPGTGRKYA. The entire CDR3 protein is CASSPGTGRKYAEQFF.